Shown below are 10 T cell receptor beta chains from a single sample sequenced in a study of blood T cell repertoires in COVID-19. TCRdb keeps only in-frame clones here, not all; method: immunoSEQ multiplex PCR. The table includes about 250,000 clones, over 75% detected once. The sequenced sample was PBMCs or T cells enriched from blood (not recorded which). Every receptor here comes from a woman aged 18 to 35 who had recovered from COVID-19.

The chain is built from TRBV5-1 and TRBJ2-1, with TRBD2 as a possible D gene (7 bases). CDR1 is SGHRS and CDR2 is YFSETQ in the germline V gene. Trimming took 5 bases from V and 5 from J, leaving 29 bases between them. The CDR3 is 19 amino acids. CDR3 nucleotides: TGCGCCAGCAGACGTTCACAGGGAGGACTAGGAGCTCCCCACAATGAGCAGTTCTTC. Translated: CASRRSQGGLGAPHNEQFF.

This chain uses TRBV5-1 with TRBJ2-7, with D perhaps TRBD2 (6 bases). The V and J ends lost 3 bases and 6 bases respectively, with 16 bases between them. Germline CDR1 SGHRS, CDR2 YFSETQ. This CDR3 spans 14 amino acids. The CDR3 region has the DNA TGCGCCAGCAGCTACCTTCTGGGAGGCGCCGAGCAGTACTTC. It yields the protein CASSYLLGGAEQYF.

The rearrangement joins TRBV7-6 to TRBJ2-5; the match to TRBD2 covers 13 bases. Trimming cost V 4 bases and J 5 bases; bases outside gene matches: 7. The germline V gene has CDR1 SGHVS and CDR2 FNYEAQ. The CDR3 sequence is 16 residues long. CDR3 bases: TGTGCCAGCAGCTCTCGACTAGCGGGGGGTAGGGAGACCCAGTACTTC. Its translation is CASSSRLAGGRETQYF.

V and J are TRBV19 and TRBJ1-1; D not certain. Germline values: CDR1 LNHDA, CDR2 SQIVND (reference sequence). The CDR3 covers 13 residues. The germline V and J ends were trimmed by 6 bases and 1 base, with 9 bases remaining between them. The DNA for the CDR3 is TGTGCCAGTAGCGTGGTGAGGAACACTGAAGCTTTCTTT. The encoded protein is CASSVVRNTEAFF.

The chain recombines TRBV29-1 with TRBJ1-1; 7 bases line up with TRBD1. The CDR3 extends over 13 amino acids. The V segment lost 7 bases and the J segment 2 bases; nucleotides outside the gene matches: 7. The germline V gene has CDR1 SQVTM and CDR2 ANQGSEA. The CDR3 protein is CSASQGGNTEAFF. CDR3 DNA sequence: TGCAGCGCCTCGCAGGGGGGAAACACTGAAGCTTTCTTT.

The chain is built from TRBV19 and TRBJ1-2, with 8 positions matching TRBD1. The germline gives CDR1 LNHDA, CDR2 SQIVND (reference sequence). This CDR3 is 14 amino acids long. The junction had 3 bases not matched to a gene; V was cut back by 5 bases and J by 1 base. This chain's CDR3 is CASSGQGNNYGYTF. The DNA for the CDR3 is TGTGCCAGTAGTGGACAGGGTAATAACTATGGCTACACCTTC.

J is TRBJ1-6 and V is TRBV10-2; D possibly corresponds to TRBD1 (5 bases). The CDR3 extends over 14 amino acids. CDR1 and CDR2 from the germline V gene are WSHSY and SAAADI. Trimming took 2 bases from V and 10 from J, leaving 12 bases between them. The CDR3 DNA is TGCGCCAGCAGTGAGGGGCAGGGCCGCTCACCCCTCCACTTT. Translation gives CASSEGQGRSPLHF.

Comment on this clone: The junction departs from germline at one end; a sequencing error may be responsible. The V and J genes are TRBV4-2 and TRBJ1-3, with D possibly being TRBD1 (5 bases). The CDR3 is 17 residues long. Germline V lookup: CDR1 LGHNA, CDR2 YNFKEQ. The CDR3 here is CASSQEGTGLSGNTIYF. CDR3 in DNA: TGTGCCAGCAGCCAAGAGGGGACTGGCCTCTCTGGGAACACCATATATTTT.

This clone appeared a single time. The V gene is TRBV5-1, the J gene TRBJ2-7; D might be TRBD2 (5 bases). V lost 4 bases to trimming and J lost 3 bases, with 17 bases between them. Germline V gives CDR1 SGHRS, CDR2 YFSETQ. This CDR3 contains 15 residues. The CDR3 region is CASSPAPGIDYEQYF. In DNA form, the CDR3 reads TGCGCCAGCAGCCCTGCCCCGGGAATAGACTACGAGCAGTACTTC.

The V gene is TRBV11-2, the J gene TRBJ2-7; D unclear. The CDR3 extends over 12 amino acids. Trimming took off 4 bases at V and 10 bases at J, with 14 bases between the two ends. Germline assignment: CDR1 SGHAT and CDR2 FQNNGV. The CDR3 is CASSYTSWPQYF. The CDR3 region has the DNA TGTGCCAGCAGCTATACCTCGTGGCCCCAGTACTTC.